These 8 T cell receptor beta chains came from one sample sequenced in a study of T cell responses to AZD1222 COVID-19 vaccine. Assay used: immunoSEQ multiplex PCR; TCRdb lists only in-frame clones, some missing. The sample yields around 69,000 clones, about 83% seen once. Sequencing was performed on peripheral blood, taken on day 0 of AZD1222 vaccination. The source is an adult in good health.

This clone was seen a single time. The V and J genes are TRBV25-1 and TRBJ1-1; D is undetermined. The CDR3 runs to 11 residues. Looked up from germline, CDR1 is MGHDK and CDR2 is SYGVNS. V shed 2 bases and J shed 11 bases, with 9 bases lying between them. CDR3 loop: CASSEKGDAFF. CDR3 nucleotide sequence: TGTGCCAGCAGTGAAAAAGGTGACGCTTTCTTT.

The CDR3 DNA reads TGCGCCAGCAGCCAAGGGCCTAGTGGACAGGGCCTCTCCTATGGCTACACCTTC. Protein: CASSQGPSGQGLSYGYTF. This chain uses TRBV4-3 with TRBJ1-2; 8 bases line up with TRBD1. Germline CDR1 is LGHNA and CDR2 is YSLEER. V lost 1 base and J lost 4; bases outside the gene matches: 14. The CDR3 has 18 residues.

This sequence joins TRBV6-1 and TRBJ1-1; D not certain. Deletions cut 2 bases from V and 4 bases from J, with 2 bases between. Germline CDR1 and CDR2: MNHNS and SASEGT. CDR3 size: 11 residues. CDR3 DNA sequence: TGTGCCAGCAGTGAAATCACTGAAGCTTTCTTT. It translates to CASSEITEAFF.

The gene calls are TRBV9 and TRBJ1-5; possible D gene TRBD1, 6 bases. The CDR3 has 14 amino acids. Germline lookup yields CDR1 SGDLS and CDR2 YYNGEE. Trimming shortened V by 3 bases and J by 3 bases, and 10 bases separated the two germline ends. The DNA for the CDR3 is TGTGCCAGCAGCGCGGGGGCCCTCAATCAGCCCCAGCATTTT. Encoded protein: CASSAGALNQPQHF.

The chain couples TRBV7-9 to TRBJ2-7, with TRBD2 identical over 9 bases. Germline V gene sequence: CDR1 SEHNR, CDR2 FQNEAQ (reference sequence). V trimming: 5 bases; J trimming: 0 bases; junction bases outside the gene matches: 8. CDR3 size: 16 residues. CDR3 coding DNA: TGTGCCAGCAGCCCCCCCTTTAGCGGGGGCTCCTACGAGCAGTACTTC. Amino acids: CASSPPFSGGSYEQYF.

The chain couples TRBV6-1 to TRBJ1-2, with TRBD1 identical over 8 bases. The CDR3 totals 16 residues. V trimming: 1 base; J trimming: 4 bases; junction bases outside the gene matches: 8. Looked up from germline, CDR1 is MNHNS and CDR2 is SASEGT. This CDR3 is CASSEGAGGAGYGYTF. The CDR3 nucleotides are TGTGCCAGCAGTGAAGGGGCAGGGGGCGCTGGCTATGGCTACACCTTC.

V is TRBV9 and J is TRBJ1-3; the D gene is possibly TRBD1 (6 bases). The germline V and J ends were trimmed by 3 bases and 4 bases, with 17 bases remaining between them. Germline V gene lookup returns CDR1 SGDLS and CDR2 YYNGEE. CDR3 size: 16 residues. Written as DNA, the CDR3 is TGTGCCAGCAGCGCGGACACAGGGTTTGAGGGAAACACCATATATTTT. Its protein is CASSADTGFEGNTIYF.

V and J are TRBV5-1 and TRBJ2-2; D may be TRBD1 (5 bases). The germline CDR1 and CDR2 sequences are SGHRS and YFSETQ. Trimming shortened V by 0 bases and J by 5 bases, and 11 bases separated the two germline ends. CDR3 length: 15 amino acids. Here the CDR3 DNA reads TGCGCCAGCAGCTTGGTCGAGAAGGGGACCGGGGAGCTGTTTTTT. Translation: CASSLVEKGTGELFF.